These 21 T cell receptor beta chains were all obtained from the same sample, sequenced in a study of T-cell memory formation after mild COVID-19. TCRdb reanalysed the 5' RACE reads using MiXCR and keeps one entry per CDR3 protein. The sample includes under 350,000 distinct CDR3 sequences, around 15% of them seen just once. The sequenced sample consisted of PBMCs or a T cell subset sorted from them (not recorded which). The receptors here all came from a man aged 18 to 29 who had mild COVID-19 (a few samples of this study predate the infection). Cell type and time point are not known.

A few counts support this clonotype. The V and J genes are TRBV18 and TRBJ2-5; 10 bases agree with TRBD2. After removal of 5 bases from V and 5 bases from J, the junction contained 8 bases not matched to a gene. Germline V CDR1 and CDR2: KGHSH, LQKENI. The length of the CDR3 is 15 residues. CDR3 amino acids: CASSTDPSGGETQYF. CDR3 bases: TGTGCCAGCTCAACAGATCCTAGCGGGGGTGAGACCCAGTACTTC.

This clonotype occurred a few times. The genes are TRBV13 and TRBJ2-1; D gene unclear. V lost 4 bases and J 8 bases, leaving 9 bases between the germline ends. The CDR3 runs to 12 residues. Germline loops: CDR1 PRHDT, CDR2 FYEKMQ (reference sequence). CDR3 sequence (DNA): TGTGCCAGCAGCTCCAGTAGAGATGAGCAGTTCTTC. It specifies CASSSSRDEQFF.

This clonotype turned up a few times. CDR3 residues: CASSLLSNYGYTF. CDR3 bases: TGTGCCAGCAGTTTGCTGTCTAACTATGGCTACACCTTC. J is TRBJ1-2 and V is TRBV12-3 or TRBV12-4, with unresolved D. The V end was cut by 3 bases, the J end by 0 bases, with 5 bases between. CDR3 size: 13 residues.

This clonotype has at least ten counts. The chain recombines TRBV4-1 with TRBJ2-1, with 9 bases matching TRBD1. This CDR3 region has 15 residues. V was clipped by 2 bases and J by 8 bases; unmatched bases: 7. Germline CDR1 and CDR2: MGHRA and YSYEKL. The CDR3 sequence: CASSQPGQGSDEQFF. The CDR3 DNA reads as TGCGCCAGCAGCCAACCGGGACAGGGTTCGGATGAGCAGTTCTTC.

V and J are TRBV3-1 and TRBJ1-5; TRBD1 is a possible D gene (5 bases). Trimming took 0 bases from V and 3 from J, leaving 9 bases between them. CDR3 length: 15 amino acids. The germline V gene encodes CDR1 LGHDT and CDR2 YNNKEL (reference sequence). The chain's CDR3 is CASSQDAGPNQPQHF. CDR3 nucleotides: TGTGCCAGCAGCCAAGATGCAGGGCCCAATCAGCCCCAGCATTTT.

The table lists this clonotype with many counts. The gene calls are TRBV6-1 and TRBJ2-3; 12 positions agree with TRBD2. The J segment lost 4 bases and the V segment lost 2 bases, leaving 1 base of the junction unmatched. The CDR3 totals 15 residues. Germline values: CDR1 MNHNS, CDR2 SASEGT. The CDR3 loop is CASSELAGGPDTQYF. Written as DNA, the CDR3 is TGTGCCAGCAGTGAACTAGCGGGGGGGCCAGATACGCAGTATTTT.

This clonotype was detected a few times. The chain carries TRBV3-1 and TRBJ2-5, with TRBD2 as a possible D gene (5 bases). Trimming removed 4 bases from V and 1 base from J, with 10 bases in between. This CDR3 has 14 amino acids. CDR1 is LGHDT and CDR2 is YNNKEL in the germline V gene (reference sequence). DNA for the CDR3: TGTGCCAGCAGCCCGACTATCCTCCAAGAGACCCAGTACTTC. Its protein product is CASSPTILQETQYF.

DNA of the CDR3: TGCAGTGCTAGAGATCGGGAACAGGGACCCGGGGAGCTGTTTTTT. It encodes CSARDREQGPGELFF. This rearrangement joins TRBV20-1 to TRBJ2-2; TRBD1 might be the D (6 bases). Trimming shortened V by 0 bases and J by 6 bases, and 14 bases separated the two germline ends. The CDR3 is 15 residues long. Germline V gene data show CDR1 as DFQATT and CDR2 as SNEGSKA (reference sequence).

This clonotype was seen a handful of times. The chain couples TRBV12-3 or TRBV12-4 to TRBJ2-3; unclear D gene. The V gene lost 5 bases and the J gene lost 0 bases, with 18 bases spanning the gap. The CDR3 consists of 17 residues. The CDR3 DNA follows: TGTGCCAGCAGTCACCCTTGGCAGTCCGCTAGCACAGATACGCAGTATTTT. The encoded protein is CASSHPWQSASTDTQYF.

This clonotype has a count of ten or more. The junction departs from germline at one end; a sequencing error may be responsible. This chain joins TRBV7-7 and TRBJ2-3; 8 bases agree with TRBD1. Germline V gene data show CDR1 as SSHAT and CDR2 as FNYEAQ (reference sequence). This CDR3 is built from 15 residues. The CDR3 sequence: CASSSNTGGTDTQYF. DNA for the CDR3: TGTGCTAGCAGCTCGAACACAGGGGGAACAGATACGCAGTATTTT.

The chain links TRBV20-1 to TRBJ1-6; no clear D gene. Deletions cut 0 bases from V and 15 bases from J, with 12 bases between. The CDR3 contains 12 residues. The V gene's germline CDR1 is DFQATT and CDR2 SNEGSKA (reference sequence). The CDR3 sequence is CSARDRPTILHF. CDR3 nucleotides: TGCAGTGCTAGAGACAGACCGACCATCCTCCACTTT.

This clonotype was recorded a few times. The chain employs TRBV20-1 and TRBJ1-1; D remains unclear. Deletions cut 6 bases from V and 1 base from J, with 9 bases between. Germline V gene lookup returns CDR1 DFQATT and CDR2 SNEGSKA (reference sequence). The length of the CDR3 is 12 residues. As DNA, the CDR3 is TGCAGTGCCCCCGACCCGAACACTGAAGCTTTCTTT. Amino acids: CSAPDPNTEAFF.

This clonotype has ten or more counts. The J gene is TRBJ2-1, the V gene TRBV5-6; D gene uncertain. Trimming shortened V by 0 bases and J by 0 bases, and 7 bases separated the two germline ends. The CDR3 is 15 amino acids. Per the germline V gene, CDR1 is SGHDT and CDR2 is YYEEEE. CDR3 sequence (DNA): TGTGCCAGCAGCTTGGGCCGGAGCTCCTACAATGAGCAGTTCTTC. Its protein product is CASSLGRSSYNEQFF.

This clonotype has just a few counts. The genes are TRBV4-3 and TRBJ2-1; no clear D gene. The CDR3 length is 15 residues. Germline-derived CDR1 and CDR2 are LGHNA and YSLEER. Trimming left V 1 base short and J 1 base short, with 8 bases between. CDR3 DNA: TGCGCCAGCAGCCAAGGGGTGGGTTCCTACAATGAGCAGTTCTTC. This codes for CASSQGVGSYNEQFF.

The J gene is TRBJ2-1, the V gene TRBV5-1, with 12 bases lining up with TRBD2. The CDR3 consists of 15 residues. Germline V gives CDR1 SGHRS, CDR2 YFSETQ. After removal of 0 bases from V and 8 bases from J, the junction contained 3 bases not matched to a gene. As DNA, the CDR3 is TGCGCCAGCAGCTTGGCTAGCGGGGGGGCTGATGAGCAGTTCTTC. Its protein product is CASSLASGGADEQFF.

A few counts support this clonotype. V gene TRBV20-1 combines with J gene TRBJ2-3, with D perhaps assigned TRBD1 or TRBD2 (5 bases each). Between the trimmed V and J ends, which lost 6 bases and 4 bases, there was a span of 20 bases. Per the germline V gene, CDR1 is DFQATT and CDR2 is SNEGSKA (reference sequence). The CDR3 runs 15 residues. The CDR3 sequence: CSANSVAGGPDTQYF. In DNA form, the CDR3 reads TGCAGTGCAAATAGTGTGGCTGGGGGTCCAGATACGCAGTATTTT.

This clonotype was observed a few times. CDR3 sequence: CASSQGRGGAYNEQFF. Written as DNA, the CDR3 is TGCGCCAGCAGCCAAGGACGGGGGGGCGCCTACAATGAGCAGTTCTTC. The V gene is TRBV4-3, the J gene TRBJ2-1, with 8 positions matching TRBD2. The CDR3 loop spans 16 amino acids. Germline trimming cut 1 base from V and 2 bases from J; bases unmatched to any gene: 4. Germline V gene data show CDR1 as LGHNA and CDR2 as YSLEER.

This clonotype showed up just a few times. The rearrangement joins TRBV15 to TRBJ2-7, with D perhaps matching TRBD2 (6 bases). This CDR3 is 14 amino acids long. With 5 bases removed from V and 3 bases from J, the gap between germline ends came to 14 bases. Germline CDR1 reads LNHNV; CDR2 reads YYDKDF (reference sequence). The CDR3 is CATSRRGESYEQYF. For the CDR3, the DNA is TGTGCCACCAGCCGGCGGGGAGAAAGCTACGAGCAGTACTTC.

This rearrangement joins TRBV11-2 to TRBJ1-3; no definite D call. Per the germline V gene, CDR1 is SGHAT and CDR2 is FQNNGV. This CDR3 is 15 amino acids long. V was cut by 5 bases and J by 0 bases, with 11 bases left in between. The CDR3 region has the DNA TGTGCCAGCAGCGAAATCGCCCTCTCTGGAAACACCATATATTTT. Protein sequence: CASSEIALSGNTIYF.

This clonotype came up a few times. The CDR3 sequence: CASSQDEGGNYGYTF. CDR3 coding DNA: TGTGCCAGCAGCCAAGATGAGGGGGGCAACTATGGCTACACCTTC. The chain couples TRBV4-2 to TRBJ1-2; possibly TRBD1 for D (6 bases). Deletions cut 0 bases from V and 2 bases from J, with 10 bases between. The CDR3 is 15 residues long. Germline lookup yields CDR1 LGHNA and CDR2 YNFKEQ.

This clonotype was recorded a few times. This CDR3 reads CASSLAGINQPQHF. In DNA form, the CDR3 reads TGTGCCAGCAGCTTAGCAGGGATCAATCAGCCCCAGCATTTT. V is TRBV7-9 and J is TRBJ1-5; D is unresolved. V was cut by 0 bases and J by 3 bases, with 6 bases left in between. Germline V gene data show CDR1 as SEHNR and CDR2 as FQNEAQ (reference sequence). This CDR3 contains 14 residues.